These 21 T cell receptor beta chains were all obtained from the same sample, sequenced in a study of Ad26.COV2.S vaccination and SARS-CoV-2 variants. Indicated treatment: 15 to 20 received Ad26.COV2.S at low or high dose, single or two shots; 5 received placebo; per-sample allocation not given. The samples date from day 63 after the first vaccine or placebo injection. Measured with immunoSEQ multiplex PCR; TCRdb has only the in-frame clones, and not every one. Of approximately 300,000 clones listed, around four fifths are singletons. Sample: peripheral blood, taken in a trial of Ad26.COV2.S vaccine versus placebo. The receptors come from a person between 18 and 65 years old who received the Ad26.COV2.S COVID-19 vaccine or a placebo.

The chain has TRBV10-3 and TRBJ2-3, with unresolved D. Germline-derived CDR1 and CDR2 are ENHRY and SYGVKD. There are 11 residues in the CDR3. V lost 5 bases to trimming and J lost 4 bases, with 4 bases between them. The CDR3: CAISRADTQYF. The CDR3 nucleotides are TGTGCCATCAGTAGGGCAGATACGCAGTATTTT.

V is TRBV15 and J is TRBJ2-7; TRBD2 matches 7 bases. Germline V lookup: CDR1 LNHNV, CDR2 YYDKDF (reference sequence). The CDR3 loop spans 15 amino acids. V lost 0 bases and J lost 8; bases outside the gene matches: 10. The CDR3 bases are TGTGCCACCAGCAGAGATCGGACTAGTCTTGGCAAGCAGTACTTC. Amino acid sequence: CATSRDRTSLGKQYF.

This rearrangement joins TRBV6-6 to TRBJ1-1; D may be TRBD1 (6 bases). V lost 5 bases and J 11 bases, leaving 12 bases between the germline ends. The CDR3 contains 11 residues. Looked up from germline, CDR1 is MNHNY and CDR2 is SVGAGI (reference sequence). The CDR3 region is CASSEQGEAFF. The CDR3 DNA reads TGTGCCAGCAGTGAACAGGGCGAGGCTTTCTTT.

This clone was seen a few times. This chain connects TRBV24-1 to TRBJ2-3; D is possibly TRBD1 (8 bases). V lost 4 bases to trimming and J lost 6 bases, with 19 bases between them. Germline V lookup: CDR1 KGHDR, CDR2 SFDVKD. There are 16 residues in the CDR3. The CDR3, as DNA: TGTGCCACCAGTGAGTACCGGACAGGGCGGGAGGATACGCAGTATTTT. Protein: CATSEYRTGREDTQYF.

As for this clone: The sample carries other DNA sequences with the same CDR3. V is TRBV30 and J is TRBJ1-1; D uncertain. This CDR3 contains 11 residues. CDR1 and CDR2 from the germline V gene are GTSNPN and SVGIG (reference sequence). Deletions cut 0 bases from V and 4 bases from J, with 3 bases between. CDR3 nucleotide sequence: TGTGCCTGGAGTGTAGGCACTGAAGCTTTCTTT. Encoded protein: CAWSVGTEAFF.

J is TRBJ2-7 and V is TRBV27; D not resolved. CDR1 and CDR2 from the germline V gene are MNHEY and SMNVEV (reference sequence). Trimming removed 6 bases at V and 2 bases at J, with 8 bases between. The CDR3 length is 12 residues. The CDR3 is CASSATTYEQYF. DNA for the CDR3: TGTGCCAGCAGCGCCACCACCTACGAGCAGTACTTC.

The chain links TRBV6-5 to TRBJ2-7; D unresolved. Looked up from germline, CDR1 is MNHEY and CDR2 is SVGAGI. The CDR3 is 11 residues long. The V gene lost 7 bases and the J gene lost 4 bases, with 8 bases spanning the gap. CDR3 bases: TGTGCCAGCACCGACGGGTACGAGCAGTACTTC. Residues: CASTDGYEQYF.

V is TRBV7-2 and J is TRBJ2-1; 7 bases match TRBD1. Per germline, CDR1 SGHTA and CDR2 FQGNSA. V lost 6 bases, J lost 11 bases, and 7 bases stayed unmatched. The length of the CDR3 is 12 residues. The CDR3 here is CASRENRGQQFF. The DNA for the CDR3 is TGTGCCAGCAGGGAAAACAGGGGTCAGCAGTTCTTC.

This clone appeared once. CDR3 nucleotide sequence: TGTGCCAGCATACCCCGGGGGGCGCACTTATTGGGCACAGATACGCAGTATTTT. As protein: CASIPRGAHLLGTDTQYF. V usage is TRBV28 and J usage is TRBJ2-3; tentative D call: TRBD2 (7 bases). V lost 7 bases to trimming and J lost 1 base, with 24 bases between them. Per the germline V gene, CDR1 is MDHEN and CDR2 is SYDVKM. The CDR3 is made up of 18 amino acids.

CDR3 sequence reads: CATTPNTEAFF. The CDR3 DNA sequence: TGTGCCACTACTCCGAACACTGAAGCTTTCTTT. The chain recombines TRBV7-8 with TRBJ1-1; D is unclear. This CDR3 is built from 11 residues. The V and J ends lost 10 bases and 1 base respectively, with 7 bases between them. CDR1 is SGHVS and CDR2 is FQNEAQ in the germline V gene.

V is TRBV7-3 and J is TRBJ2-5; D gene uncertain. This CDR3 is 13 amino acids long. The V gene's germline CDR1 is SGHTA and CDR2 FQGTGA. With 1 base removed from V and 2 bases from J, the gap between germline ends came to 5 bases. CDR3 loop: CASSLMAQETQYF. CDR3 nucleotides: TGTGCCAGCAGCTTAATGGCTCAAGAGACCCAGTACTTC.

The chain carries TRBV25-1 and TRBJ2-7, with unresolved D. The CDR3 covers 11 residues. Trimming took off 9 bases at V and 0 bases at J, with 6 bases between the two ends. In germline, CDR1 is MGHDK, CDR2 SYGVNS. CDR3 in amino acids: CASGVSYEQYF. Here the CDR3 DNA reads TGTGCCAGTGGGGTCTCCTACGAGCAGTACTTC.

The V call is TRBV3-1 (or the pseudogene TRBV3-2), the J call TRBJ1-2; maybe TRBD1 (5 bases). Germline CDR1 reads LGHDT; CDR2 reads YNNKEL (reference sequence). The CDR3 loop spans 15 amino acids. V lost 2 bases to trimming and J lost 4 bases, with 14 bases between them. The CDR3 spells CASSQNGASSYGYTF. As DNA, the CDR3 is TGTGCCAGCAGCCAAAATGGGGCCAGCTCCTATGGCTACACCTTC.

This sequence joins TRBV28 and TRBJ1-5; D unclear. The length of the CDR3 is 15 residues. V lost 5 bases and J lost 1, with 12 bases in between. Germline V gene data show CDR1 as MDHEN and CDR2 as SYDVKM. The CDR3 DNA sequence: TGTGCCAGCAGTCAAGGACGGAGGAGCAATCAGCCCCAGCATTTT. It translates to CASSQGRRSNQPQHF.

With respect to this clone: Relative to the germline gene, one junction end is altered; a read error may explain this. The CDR3 nucleotides read TGTGCCAGCAGTCACTCCCGGACGAGTACTAACGAGCAGTACTTC. Protein sequence: CASSHSRTSTNEQYF. The chain has TRBV6-6 and TRBJ2-7, with D unclear. Looked up from germline, CDR1 is MNHNY and CDR2 is SVGAGI (reference sequence). The CDR3 runs 15 residues.

The chain couples TRBV7-9 to TRBJ2-2, with D perhaps TRBD1 or TRBD2 (5 bases each). Germline values: CDR1 SEHNR, CDR2 FQNEAQ (reference sequence). The length of the CDR3 is 16 residues. V lost 5 bases, J lost 6 bases, and 19 bases lay in between. The CDR3 here is CASSTRDPGESGELFF. As DNA, the CDR3 is TGTGCCAGCAGCACCCGGGACCCAGGCGAATCCGGGGAGCTGTTTTTT.

This rearrangement joins TRBV6-5 to TRBJ2-7; D tentatively reads TRBD1 or TRBD2 (6 bases each). The germline V gene has CDR1 MNHEY and CDR2 SVGAGI. Between the trimmed V and J ends, which lost 0 bases and 3 bases, there was a span of 12 bases. The CDR3 totals 15 residues. CDR3 sequence reads: CASSYSRGAVYEQYF. In DNA form, the CDR3 reads TGTGCCAGCAGTTACTCGAGGGGGGCCGTCTACGAGCAGTACTTC.

A single count supports this clone. The chain joins TRBV11-3 to TRBJ2-2, with 10 bases matching TRBD2. This CDR3 comprises 16 residues. V shed 5 bases and J 6 bases; nucleotides not matched to a gene: 9. Germline CDR1 reads SGHNT; CDR2 reads YENEEA. CDR3 nucleotide sequence: TGTGCCAGCAGCGACGAGCGGGGGGGCCTCCCCGGGGAGCTGTTTTTT. Protein product: CASSDERGGLPGELFF.

The chain recombines TRBV7-9 with TRBJ2-7, with TRBD1 as a possible D gene (6 bases). This CDR3 has 16 amino acids. Germline CDR1 SEHNR, CDR2 FQNEAQ (reference sequence). Trimming shortened V by 0 bases and J by 5 bases, and 17 bases separated the two germline ends. This chain's CDR3 is CASSLAKGQPRDEQYF. The CDR3, as DNA: TGTGCCAGCAGCTTAGCAAAGGGACAACCCCGCGACGAGCAGTACTTC.

The CDR3 DNA reads as TGTGCCAGCAGCCTAGGGATTCTAGATACTGAAGCTTTCTTT. Translated, it gives CASSLGILDTEAFF. V and J are TRBV3-1 (or the pseudogene TRBV3-2) and TRBJ1-1; D unclear. This CDR3 comprises 14 residues. Germline V gives CDR1 LGHDT, CDR2 YNNKEL (reference sequence). V was pared by 4 bases and J by 5 bases, with 14 bases between.

This clone was seen once. V is TRBV30 and J is TRBJ1-3; no reliable D call. CDR1 and CDR2 (germline): GTSNPN, SVGIG (reference sequence). The CDR3 runs to 11 residues. Trimming stripped 2 bases from V and 7 bases from J, with 6 bases between. The CDR3: CAWSYGNTIYF. The DNA of the CDR3 is TGTGCCTGGAGTTATGGGAACACCATATATTTT.